The clone carrying this T cell receptor (beta chain) was recorded a few times. The antigen remains undetermined. For TCRbeta, the library was prepared with unique molecular identifiers. TCRdb fed the PCR reads into MiXCR, producing one record per CDR3 protein. Altogether 250,000 to 300,000 distinct CDR3 sequences are present, over 9% being singletons, with the ten largest covering less than 9%. The CDR3 totals 13 residues. Germline CDR1 DFQATT, CDR2 SNEGSKA (reference sequence). V lost 8 bases and J 0 bases, leaving 11 bases between the germline ends. The entry originates in a study of T-cell reconstitution after alpha-beta-depleted transplantation in children. General observations from the study: Surviving recipient T cells and thymic progenitors underlay high day-60 TCRbeta diversity in some patients. Fresh T-cell production supplied most of the T-cell counts and diversity seen one year after transplant. The study reportedly traced alpha-beta T cells about two months after transplant to several hundred expanded graft clones.

The chain is built from TRBV20-1 and TRBJ2-1; no clear D gene. The sequence came from a boy in the first two years of life with acute myeloid leukemia, due to receive a stem cell transplant. This material consisted of PBMCs, taken before TCRalphabeta/CD19-depleted stem cell transplant. The CDR3 is CSTSESSYNEQFF. CDR3 sequence (DNA): TGCAGTACCAGCGAGAGCTCCTACAATGAGCAGTTCTTC.